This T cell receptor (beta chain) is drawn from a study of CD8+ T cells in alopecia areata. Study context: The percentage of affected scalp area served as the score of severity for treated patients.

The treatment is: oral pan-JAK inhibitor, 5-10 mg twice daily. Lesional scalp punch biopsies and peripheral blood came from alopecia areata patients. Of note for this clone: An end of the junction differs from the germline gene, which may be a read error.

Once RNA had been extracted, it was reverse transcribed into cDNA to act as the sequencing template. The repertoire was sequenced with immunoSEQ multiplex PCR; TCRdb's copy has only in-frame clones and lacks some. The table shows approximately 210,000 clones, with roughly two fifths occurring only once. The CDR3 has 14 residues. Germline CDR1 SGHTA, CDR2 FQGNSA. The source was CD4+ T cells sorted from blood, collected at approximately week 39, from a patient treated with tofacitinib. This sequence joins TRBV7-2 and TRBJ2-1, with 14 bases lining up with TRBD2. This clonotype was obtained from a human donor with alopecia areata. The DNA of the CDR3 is TGTGCCAGCAAAAGGGGACTAGCGGGAGATATCGGGATCTTC. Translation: CASKRGLAGDIGIF.